This T cell receptor (beta chain) was recovered during a study of identical twins. Findings of the study overall: Models predicted too little out-of-frame TCR alpha sharing in monozygotic twins.

Regarding this clonotype: Its target is not known.

TCRdb re-analysed the 5' RACE reads in MiXCR, keeping a single row per CDR3 protein. The sample includes about 520,000 distinct CDR3 sequences, 20% to 25% seen only once; the top ten take 0.8% to 1%. This CDR3 has 11 residues. Looked up from germline, CDR1 is SGHTA and CDR2 is FQGNSA. The ends were cut back, 1 base at V and 8 bases at J, with 6 bases in the middle. These sequences were also reported in another study, on T cells expressing NK-cell markers.

This clonotype was sampled from a woman aged 18-29 years in good health. The sample taken for sequencing was CD4+ T cells sorted from blood. V usage is TRBV7-2 and J usage is TRBJ2-7; D uncertain. The CDR3 loop is CASSLVGQQYF. The CDR3, as DNA: TGTGCCAGCAGCTTAGTTGGACAGCAGTACTTC.